Here is one T cell receptor (beta chain) with its context. Its antigen is not identified. This entry is derived from a study of beta chain features in type 1 diabetes. Points from the study as a whole: Because the template was cDNA, high-expressing cells might be over-represented. Type 1 diabetes patients had VDJ junctions that carried fewer insertions and more deletions. Shortening that was moderate but significant affected the TCRB CDR3s of Type 1 diabetes patients in all four CD4+ subsets.

The CDR3 contains 17 residues. Cells sorted by CD45RO/CCR7/CD25/CD127/CD95/CD27 comprised CD4+ naive, central memory, regulatory and stem cell-like memory cells. Expressed TCRB transcripts were sequenced after all isolated RNA was converted to cDNA. Samples of naive, central memory and regulatory T cells yielded a mean of about 3.4 million reads. Measured with immunoSEQ multiplex PCR; TCRdb has only the in-frame clones, and not every one. The table has a few hundred thousand clones, 13% seen once; the top ten hold roughly 0.015%. The TCR originated in a woman aged 18-30 years with type 1 diabetes. Sequenced input: naive CD4+ T cells from blood. The chain links TRBV21-1 to TRBJ2-1; the table's D call, TRBD1, was not checked against the DNA. TRBV21-1 is a recognized pseudogene. The DNA for the CDR3 is TGTGCCAGCAGCAAGTTGACCGGGACAGGTCCGTCAGCTGAGCAGTTCTTC. This codes for CASSKLTGTGPSAEQFF.